This T cell receptor beta chain stems from a study of blood T cell repertoires in COVID-19. Study-level information: The United States, Italy and Spain provided the acute and convalescent COVID-19 samples.

Germline lookup yields CDR1 SGDLS and CDR2 YYNGEE. After removal of 4 bases from V and 4 bases from J, the junction contained 2 bases not matched to a gene. CDR3 length: 13 amino acids. Sequenced by immunoSEQ multiplex PCR; TCRdb stores in-frame clones only, minus some. The sample has over 55,000 clones; around 88% are singletons. V gene TRBV9 combines with J gene TRBJ2-5; 9 bases fit TRBD2. The TCR comes from a woman older than 75 with acute or convalescent COVID-19. The sample consisted of peripheral blood. CDR3 in amino acids: CASSRGGVETQYF. The CDR3, as DNA: TGTGCCAGCAGCCGCGGGGGGGTAGAGACCCAGTACTTC. The entire variable domain, with the rest obtained from reference TRBV9 and TRBJ2-5, is as follows: DSGVTQTPKHLITATGQRVTLRCSPRSGDLSVYWYQQSLDQGLQFLIQYYNGEERAKGNILERFSAQQFPDLHSELNLSSLELGDSALYFCASSRGGVETQYFGPGTRLLVL.